This T cell receptor (beta chain) was recovered during a study of CD8 T cells in Susac syndrome. Overall study context: Within the sequenced Susac syndrome patient group, over 5 exhibited active disease and about 8 were in remission.

Germline V gene data show CDR1 as SNHLY and CDR2 as FYNNEI. Trimming removed 7 bases at V and 4 bases at J, with 9 bases between. The CDR3 sequence is 12 residues long. From blood CD8+ and CD4+ T cells, TCR beta sequences were generated. A quantity of roughly 0.5 to 1 ug RNA underwent reverse transcription using random hexamers. Amplification of TCR beta CDR3 across 54 Vbeta and 13 Jbeta was performed with immunoSEQ multiplex PCR. Each CDR3 protein gets one entry after TCRdb re-called the immunoSEQ multiplex PCR reads with MiXCR. The sample consists of 150,000 or so distinct CDR3 sequences, around 95% of them appearing once.

Sequenced material: CD4+ T cells from PBMCs. The chain couples TRBV2 to TRBJ2-3; D is ambiguous. This clonotype was sampled from a human donor with Susac syndrome. The CDR3 nucleotides read TGTGCCAGCAAATCGAGATCAGATACGCAGTATTTT. This codes for CASKSRSDTQYF. Variable domain in full (rest from reference TRBV2 and TRBJ2-3): EPEVTQTPSHQVTQMGQEVILRCVPISNHLYFYWYRQILGQKVEFLVSFYNNEISEKSEIFDDQFSVERPDGSNFTLKIRSTKLEDSAMYFCASKSRSDTQYFGPGTRLTVL.